One sample yielded the 16 T cell receptor beta chains listed below, sequenced in a study of blood T cell repertoires in COVID-19. Using immunoSEQ multiplex PCR, the repertoire was profiled, and TCRdb retains in-frame clones only, with some absent. The data show hundreds of thousands of clones, more than 80% seen once. Sequenced material: peripheral blood. These receptors all come from a woman between 18 and 30 years old with acute or convalescent COVID-19.

This clone was observed a few times. The V call is TRBV6-5, the J call TRBJ1-6; 8 bases agree with TRBD1. The germline V gene encodes CDR1 MNHEY and CDR2 SVGAGI. CDR3 length: 16 residues. Unmatched junction bases numbered 14, after V lost 4 bases and J lost 12 bases. This CDR3 is CASSSPGGQGHLPLHF. CDR3 in DNA: TGTGCCAGCAGTTCCCCGGGAGGACAGGGCCATTTACCCCTCCACTTT.

The chain links TRBV28 to TRBJ1-2, with D perhaps TRBD1 (5 bases). The germline CDR1 and CDR2 sequences are MDHEN and SYDVKM. This CDR3 has 15 residues. V dropped 10 bases and J dropped 8 bases, with 26 bases sitting between them. The CDR3 sequence: CATPLRAGKGSGYTF. In DNA form, the CDR3 reads TGTGCCACCCCCCTCCGGGCAGGGAAAGGGTCCGGCTACACCTTC.

The chain employs TRBV19 and TRBJ2-2; 7 bases line up with TRBD2. CDR1 is LNHDA and CDR2 is SQIVND in the germline V gene (reference sequence). V trimming: 5 bases; J trimming: 0 bases; junction bases outside the gene matches: 3. The CDR3 extends over 15 amino acids. CDR3: CASSAGLANTGELFF. In nucleotides, the CDR3 is TGTGCCAGTAGTGCAGGACTAGCGAACACCGGGGAGCTGTTTTTT.

The J gene is TRBJ2-1, the V gene TRBV7-9, with TRBD1 matching 9 bases. The CDR3 covers 14 residues. Germline V gene lookup returns CDR1 SEHNR and CDR2 FQNEAQ (reference sequence). V lost 5 bases and J lost 6; bases outside the gene matches: 5. DNA of the CDR3: TGTGCCAGCAGCCCCCGGGACAGGGTCAATGAGCAGTTCTTC. The encoded protein is CASSPRDRVNEQFF.

The CDR3 protein is CATTLAGGAADTQYF. In nucleotides, the CDR3 is TGTGCCACCACACTAGCGGGGGGGGCCGCAGATACGCAGTATTTT. The gene calls are TRBV19 and TRBJ2-3, with TRBD2 identical over 13 bases. This CDR3 has 15 residues. Trimming cost V 10 bases and J 4 bases; bases outside gene matches: 8. The germline V gene encodes CDR1 LNHDA and CDR2 SQIVND (reference sequence).

The genes are TRBV28 and TRBJ2-2; TRBD1 might be the D (6 bases). Germline V gene sequence: CDR1 MDHEN, CDR2 SYDVKM. V lost 6 bases, J lost 4 bases, and 18 bases lay in between. The CDR3 length is 16 residues. CDR3 nucleotides: TGTGCCAGCAGCGGCCTCAGGGGAATTAGCACCGGGGAGCTGTTTTTT. This codes for CASSGLRGISTGELFF.

The V gene is TRBV13, the J gene TRBJ1-2, with D hard to call. CDR3 length equals 12 residues. The V and J ends lost 5 bases and 1 base respectively, with 5 bases between them. The V gene's germline CDR1 is PRHDT and CDR2 FYEKMQ (reference sequence). In nucleotides, the CDR3 is TGTGCCAGCAGCGGCCGTAACTATGGCTACACCTTC. It yields the protein CASSGRNYGYTF.

CDR3 amino acids: CASSHRSAGADGYTF. The CDR3 nucleotides are TGTGCCAGCAGCCACCGCTCGGCAGGGGCAGATGGCTACACCTTC. The chain links TRBV3-1 (or the pseudogene TRBV3-2) to TRBJ1-2; a weak D match, TRBD1 (6 bases). Per the germline V gene, CDR1 is LGHDT and CDR2 is YNNKEL (reference sequence). The CDR3 is made up of 15 amino acids. Trimming shortened V by 3 bases and J by 6 bases, and 17 bases separated the two germline ends.

The chain joins TRBV5-1 to TRBJ1-1, with 8 bases matching TRBD1. Unmatched junction bases numbered 9, after V lost 4 bases and J lost 4 bases. The CDR3 consists of 15 residues. CDR1 is SGHRS, CDR2 YFSETQ, per germline. Here the CDR3 DNA reads TGCGCCAGCAGCGGCGGACAGGGATCGAGCACTGAAGCTTTCTTT. This encodes CASSGGQGSSTEAFF.

The chain recombines TRBV7-9 with TRBJ1-2; D possibly corresponds to TRBD1 (6 bases). V shed 7 bases and J shed 6 bases, with 15 bases lying between them. Germline-derived CDR1 and CDR2 are SEHNR and FQNEAQ (reference sequence). The CDR3 has 13 residues. The CDR3 sequence: CASKPQGAHGYTF. The CDR3 region has the DNA TGTGCCAGCAAACCACAGGGAGCCCATGGCTACACCTTC.

The rearrangement uses TRBV10-3 and TRBJ1-5; 7 bases are a match to TRBD1. The CDR3 is 14 amino acids. V lost 8 bases, J lost 9 bases, and 13 bases stayed unmatched. Germline V gene sequence: CDR1 ENHRY, CDR2 SYGVKD. The CDR3 DNA is TGTGCCATCCGGAGGGACAGCTTAGGGGGGCCCCAGCATTTT. Translation: CAIRRDSLGGPQHF.

This rearrangement joins TRBV2 to TRBJ2-7, with a weak D call TRBD1 (5 bases). CDR1 is SNHLY and CDR2 is FYNNEI in the germline V gene. This CDR3 spans 12 amino acids. Trimming pared 4 bases from V and 5 bases from J, leaving 9 bases between. In DNA, the CDR3 is TGTGCCAGCAGTGGGGGCTTGGACGAGCAGTACTTC. Translating gives CASSGGLDEQYF.

The gene calls are TRBV5-1 and TRBJ1-2, with D possibly TRBD1 on 5 matching bases. CDR1 is SGHRS, CDR2 YFSETQ, per germline. Trimming took 0 bases from V and 7 from J, leaving 19 bases between them. The CDR3 spans 16 residues. In DNA form, the CDR3 reads TGCGCCAGCAGCTTGGAGGGCCCCAAGTTAACAGGTGGCTACACCTTC. This translates into CASSLEGPKLTGGYTF.

Points on this clone: At one boundary the junction diverges from the germline segment, which might be a read error. The gene calls are TRBV5-5 and TRBJ1-1; D is perhaps TRBD1 (5 bases). There are 14 residues in the CDR3. The germline V gene encodes CDR1 SGHKS and CDR2 YYEKEE (reference sequence). The chain's CDR3 is CASSLGGLNSEAFF. CDR3 DNA: TGTGCCAGCAGCTTGGGGGGCTTGAACAGTGAAGCTTTCTTT.

V usage is TRBV5-6 and J usage is TRBJ2-7; possibly TRBD1 for D (6 bases). Germline-derived CDR1 and CDR2 are SGHDT and YYEEEE. The CDR3 has 16 residues. V was shortened by 0 bases and J by 1 base, with 14 bases between the two germline ends. CDR3 bases: TGTGCCAGCAGCTTGGTGGTCGGGACAAGATCCTACGAGCAGTACTTC. It specifies CASSLVVGTRSYEQYF.

The genes are TRBV5-1 and TRBJ2-5; TRBD1 is a possible D gene (5 bases). The length of the CDR3 is 14 residues. The germline V gene has CDR1 SGHRS and CDR2 YFSETQ. V was shortened by 2 bases and J by 5 bases, with 13 bases between the two germline ends. The CDR3, as DNA: TGCGCCAGCAGCTTACTGATCAAGGGGGAGACCCAGTACTTC. Encoded protein: CASSLLIKGETQYF.